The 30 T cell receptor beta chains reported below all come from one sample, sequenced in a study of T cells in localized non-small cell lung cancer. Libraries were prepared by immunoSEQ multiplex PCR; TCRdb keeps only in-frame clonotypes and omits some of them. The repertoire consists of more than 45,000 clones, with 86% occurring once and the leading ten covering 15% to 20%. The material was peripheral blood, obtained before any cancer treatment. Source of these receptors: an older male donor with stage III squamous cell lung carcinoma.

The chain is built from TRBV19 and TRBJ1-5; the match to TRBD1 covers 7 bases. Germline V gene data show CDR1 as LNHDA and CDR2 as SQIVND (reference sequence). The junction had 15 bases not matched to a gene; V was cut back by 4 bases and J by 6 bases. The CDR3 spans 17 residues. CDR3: CASSTLLRGGFSQPQHF. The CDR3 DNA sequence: TGTGCCAGTAGTACCCTCCTTCGAGGGGGCTTCAGTCAGCCCCAGCATTTT.

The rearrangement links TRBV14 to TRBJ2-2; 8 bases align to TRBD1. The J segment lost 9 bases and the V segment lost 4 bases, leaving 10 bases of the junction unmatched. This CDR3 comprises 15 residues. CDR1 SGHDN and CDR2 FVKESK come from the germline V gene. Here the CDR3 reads CASSLPGQAVRELFF. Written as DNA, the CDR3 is TGTGCCAGCAGCCTGCCGGGACAGGCGGTCCGGGAGCTGTTTTTT.

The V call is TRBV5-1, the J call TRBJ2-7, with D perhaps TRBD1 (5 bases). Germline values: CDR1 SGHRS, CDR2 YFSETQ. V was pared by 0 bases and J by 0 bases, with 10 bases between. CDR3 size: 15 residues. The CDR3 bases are TGCGCCAGCAGCTTGGAAGGGGTTATCTCCTACGAGCAGTACTTC. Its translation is CASSLEGVISYEQYF.

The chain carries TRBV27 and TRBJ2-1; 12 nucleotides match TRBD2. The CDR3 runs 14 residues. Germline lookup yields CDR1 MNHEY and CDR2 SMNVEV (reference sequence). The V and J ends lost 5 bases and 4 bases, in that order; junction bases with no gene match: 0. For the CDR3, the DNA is TGTGCCAGCAGTCTAGCGGGGGGGTACAATGAGCAGTTCTTC. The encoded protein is CASSLAGGYNEQFF.

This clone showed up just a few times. The CDR3 DNA is TGCGCCAGCAGCCAGGCAGGGGTGAGGGGCTACACCTTC. Amino acids: CASSQAGVRGYTF. V gene TRBV4-1 combines with J gene TRBJ1-2; D is possibly TRBD1 (6 bases). The CDR3 spans 13 residues. Germline V gene data show CDR1 as MGHRA and CDR2 as YSYEKL. V lost 3 bases, J lost 8 bases, and 13 bases lay in between.

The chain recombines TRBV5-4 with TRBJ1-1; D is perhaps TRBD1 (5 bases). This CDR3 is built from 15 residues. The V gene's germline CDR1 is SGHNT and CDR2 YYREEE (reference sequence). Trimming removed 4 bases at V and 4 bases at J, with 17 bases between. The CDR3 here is CASSPGRGRGTEAFF. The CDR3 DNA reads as TGTGCCAGCAGCCCCGGGAGGGGCCGAGGCACTGAAGCTTTCTTT.

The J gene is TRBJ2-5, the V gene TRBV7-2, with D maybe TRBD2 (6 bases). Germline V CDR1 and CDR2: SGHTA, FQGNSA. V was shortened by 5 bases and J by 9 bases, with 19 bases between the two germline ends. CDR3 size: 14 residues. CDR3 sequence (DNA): TGTGCCAGCAGCGCCGCCGGGACTTACGTGGCCCAGTACTTC. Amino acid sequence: CASSAAGTYVAQYF. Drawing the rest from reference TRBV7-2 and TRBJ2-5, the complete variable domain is GAGVSQSPSNKVTEKGKDVELRCDPISGHTALYWYRQSLGQGLEFLIYFQGNSAPDKSGLPSDRFSAERTGGSVSTLTIQRTQQEDSAVYLCASSAAGTYVAQYFGPGTRLLVL.

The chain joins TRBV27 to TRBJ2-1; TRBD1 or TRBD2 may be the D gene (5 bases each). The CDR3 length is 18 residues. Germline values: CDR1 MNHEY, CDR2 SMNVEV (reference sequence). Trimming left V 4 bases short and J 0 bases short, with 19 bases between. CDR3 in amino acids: CASSSHGTGGGSYNEQFF. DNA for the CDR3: TGTGCCAGCAGTTCACACGGGACCGGTGGGGGCTCCTACAATGAGCAGTTCTTC.

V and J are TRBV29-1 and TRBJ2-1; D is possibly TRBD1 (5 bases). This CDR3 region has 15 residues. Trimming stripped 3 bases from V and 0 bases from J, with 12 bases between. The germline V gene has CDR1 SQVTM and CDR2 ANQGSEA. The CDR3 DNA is TGCAGCGTTGACGGACAAATGAGCTCCTACAATGAGCAGTTCTTC. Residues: CSVDGQMSSYNEQFF.

The CDR3 spells CAWSDGRGKAFF. CDR3 DNA: TGTGCCTGGAGTGACGGACGGGGGAAAGCTTTCTTT. The chain employs TRBV30 and TRBJ1-1; a weak D match, TRBD1 (5 bases). V lost 1 base, J lost 9 bases, and 12 bases lay in between. The CDR3 loop spans 12 amino acids. Germline V CDR1 and CDR2: GTSNPN, SVGIG (reference sequence).

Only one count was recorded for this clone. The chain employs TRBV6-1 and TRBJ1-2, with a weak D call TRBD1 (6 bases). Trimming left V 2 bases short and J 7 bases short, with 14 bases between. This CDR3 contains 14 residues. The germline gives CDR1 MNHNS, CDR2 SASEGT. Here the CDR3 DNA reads TGTGCCAGCAGTGAAAAGCGGGGAGGGGGTGGCTACACCTTC. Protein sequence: CASSEKRGGGGYTF.

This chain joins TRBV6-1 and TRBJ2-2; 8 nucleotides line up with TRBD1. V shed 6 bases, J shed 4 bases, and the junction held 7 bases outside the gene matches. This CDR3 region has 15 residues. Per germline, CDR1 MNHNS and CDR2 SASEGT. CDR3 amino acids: CASRTRQGTTGELFF. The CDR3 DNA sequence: TGTGCCAGCAGGACCCGACAGGGGACCACCGGGGAGCTGTTTTTT.

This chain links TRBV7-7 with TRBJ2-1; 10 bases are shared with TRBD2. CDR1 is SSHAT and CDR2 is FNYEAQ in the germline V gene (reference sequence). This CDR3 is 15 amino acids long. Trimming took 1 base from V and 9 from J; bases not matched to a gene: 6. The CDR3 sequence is CASSLVAGGGSEQFF. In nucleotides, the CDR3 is TGTGCCAGCAGCTTAGTAGCGGGAGGAGGTAGTGAGCAGTTCTTC.

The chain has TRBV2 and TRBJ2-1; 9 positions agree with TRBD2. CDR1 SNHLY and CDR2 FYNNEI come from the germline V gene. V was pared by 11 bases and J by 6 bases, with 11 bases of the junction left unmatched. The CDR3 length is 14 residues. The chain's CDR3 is CAGHGREGPNEQFF. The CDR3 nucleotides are TGTGCCGGCCACGGGCGGGAGGGCCCCAATGAGCAGTTCTTC.

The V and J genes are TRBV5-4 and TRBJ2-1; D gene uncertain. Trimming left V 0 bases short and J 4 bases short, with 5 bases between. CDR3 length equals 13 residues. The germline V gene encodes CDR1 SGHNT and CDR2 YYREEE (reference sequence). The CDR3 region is CASSLAVYNEQFF. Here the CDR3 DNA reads TGTGCCAGCAGCTTGGCAGTATACAATGAGCAGTTCTTC.

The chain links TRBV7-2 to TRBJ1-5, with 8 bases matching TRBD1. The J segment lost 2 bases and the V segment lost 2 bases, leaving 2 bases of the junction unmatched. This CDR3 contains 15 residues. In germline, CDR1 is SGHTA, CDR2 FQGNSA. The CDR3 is CASSLQGAGNQPQHF. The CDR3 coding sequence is TGTGCCAGCAGCTTACAGGGGGCGGGCAATCAGCCCCAGCATTTT.

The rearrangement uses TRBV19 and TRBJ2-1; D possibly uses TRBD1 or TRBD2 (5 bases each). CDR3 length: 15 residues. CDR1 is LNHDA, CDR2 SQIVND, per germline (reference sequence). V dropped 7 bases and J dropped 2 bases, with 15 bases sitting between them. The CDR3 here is CASMGVRGPYNEQFF. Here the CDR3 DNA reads TGTGCCAGTATGGGGGTCCGGGGACCCTACAATGAGCAGTTCTTC. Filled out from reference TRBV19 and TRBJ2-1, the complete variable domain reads DGGITQSPKYLFRKEGQNVTLSCEQNLNHDAMYWYRQDPGQGLRLIYYSQIVNDFQKGDIAEGYSVSREKKESFPLTVTSAQKNPTAFYLCASMGVRGPYNEQFFGPGTRLTVL.

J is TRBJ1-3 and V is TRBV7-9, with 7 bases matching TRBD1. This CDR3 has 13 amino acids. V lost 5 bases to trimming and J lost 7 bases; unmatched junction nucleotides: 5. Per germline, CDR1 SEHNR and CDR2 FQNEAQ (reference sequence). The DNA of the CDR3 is TGTGCCAGCAGCGCAGCGACAGGGAACACCATATATTTT. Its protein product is CASSAATGNTIYF.

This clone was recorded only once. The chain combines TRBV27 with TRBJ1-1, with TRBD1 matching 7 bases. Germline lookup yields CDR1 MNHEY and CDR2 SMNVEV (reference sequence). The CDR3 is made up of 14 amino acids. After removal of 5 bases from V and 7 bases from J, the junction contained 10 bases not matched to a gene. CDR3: CASSRSRGLGEAFF. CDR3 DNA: TGTGCCAGCAGTCGGTCAAGGGGGCTCGGTGAAGCTTTCTTT.

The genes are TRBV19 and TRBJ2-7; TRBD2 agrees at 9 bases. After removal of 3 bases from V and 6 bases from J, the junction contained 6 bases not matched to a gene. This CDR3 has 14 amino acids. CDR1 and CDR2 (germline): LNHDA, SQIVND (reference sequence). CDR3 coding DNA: TGTGCCAGTAGTATTGCTAGCGGGGTCTTCGAGCAGTACTTC. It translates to CASSIASGVFEQYF. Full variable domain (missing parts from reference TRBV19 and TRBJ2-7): DGGITQSPKYLFRKEGQNVTLSCEQNLNHDAMYWYRQDPGQGLRLIYYSQIVNDFQKGDIAEGYSVSREKKESFPLTVTSAQKNPTAFYLCASSIASGVFEQYFGPGTRLTVT.

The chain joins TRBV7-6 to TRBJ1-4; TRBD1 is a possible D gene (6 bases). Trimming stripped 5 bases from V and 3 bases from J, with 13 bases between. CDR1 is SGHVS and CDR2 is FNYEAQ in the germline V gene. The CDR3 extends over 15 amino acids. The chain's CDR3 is CASSGIGQPNEKLFF. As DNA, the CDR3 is TGTGCCAGCAGCGGCATTGGACAGCCTAATGAAAAACTGTTTTTT.

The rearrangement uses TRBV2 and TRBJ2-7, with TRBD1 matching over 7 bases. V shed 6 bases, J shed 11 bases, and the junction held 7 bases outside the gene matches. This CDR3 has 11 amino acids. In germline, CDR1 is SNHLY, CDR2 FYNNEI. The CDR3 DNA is TGTGCCAGCAGCCTCGGGCAGGGGGAGTACTTC. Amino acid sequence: CASSLGQGEYF.

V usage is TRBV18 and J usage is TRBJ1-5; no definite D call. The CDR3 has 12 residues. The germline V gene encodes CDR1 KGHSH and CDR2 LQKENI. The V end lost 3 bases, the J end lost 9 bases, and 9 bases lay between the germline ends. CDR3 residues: CASSPPAGPQHF. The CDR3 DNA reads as TGTGCCAGCTCACCGCCTGCTGGGCCCCAGCATTTT.

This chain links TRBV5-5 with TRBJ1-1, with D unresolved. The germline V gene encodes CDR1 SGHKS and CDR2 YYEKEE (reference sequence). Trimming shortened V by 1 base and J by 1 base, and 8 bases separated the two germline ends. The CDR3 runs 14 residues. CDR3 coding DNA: TGTGCCAGCAGCTTGACACCCCCGAACACTGAAGCTTTCTTT. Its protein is CASSLTPPNTEAFF. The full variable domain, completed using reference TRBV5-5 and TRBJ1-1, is DAGVTQSPTHLIKTRGQQVTLRCSPISGHKSVSWYQQVLGQGPQFIFQYYEKEERGRGNFPDRFSARQFPNYSSELNVNALLLGDSALYLCASSLTPPNTEAFFGQGTRLTVV.

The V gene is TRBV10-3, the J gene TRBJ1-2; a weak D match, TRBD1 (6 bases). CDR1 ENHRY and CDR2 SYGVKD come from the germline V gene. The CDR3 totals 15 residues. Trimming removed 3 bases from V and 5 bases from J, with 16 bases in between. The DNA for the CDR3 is TGTGCCATCAGTGAAAATTCAGGGGCACCTTATGGCTACACCTTC. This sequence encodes CAISENSGAPYGYTF.

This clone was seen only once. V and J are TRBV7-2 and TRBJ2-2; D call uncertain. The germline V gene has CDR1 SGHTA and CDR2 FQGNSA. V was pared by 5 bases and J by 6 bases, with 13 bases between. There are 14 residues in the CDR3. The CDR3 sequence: CASSKEVVSGELFF. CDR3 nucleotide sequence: TGTGCCAGCAGCAAAGAGGTGGTATCCGGGGAGCTGTTTTTT.

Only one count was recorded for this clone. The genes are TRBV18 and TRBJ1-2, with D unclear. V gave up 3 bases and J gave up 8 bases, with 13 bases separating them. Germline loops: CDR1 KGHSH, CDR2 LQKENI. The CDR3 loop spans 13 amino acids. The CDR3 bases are TGTGCCAGCTCACCGTTGGGATCCAGCGGCTACACCTTC. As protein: CASSPLGSSGYTF. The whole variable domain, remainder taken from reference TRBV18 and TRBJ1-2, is NAGVMQNPRHLVRRRGQEARLRCSPMKGHSHVYWYRQLPEEGLKFMVYLQKENIIDESGMPKERFSAEFPKEGPSILRIQQVVRGDSAAYFCASSPLGSSGYTFGSGTRLTVV.

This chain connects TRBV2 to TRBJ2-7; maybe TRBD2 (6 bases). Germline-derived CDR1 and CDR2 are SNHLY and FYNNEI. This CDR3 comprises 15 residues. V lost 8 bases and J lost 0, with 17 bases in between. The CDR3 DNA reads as TGTGCCAGCGGGGGACTTTCCCTTATCTCCTACGAGCAGTACTTC. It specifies CASGGLSLISYEQYF.

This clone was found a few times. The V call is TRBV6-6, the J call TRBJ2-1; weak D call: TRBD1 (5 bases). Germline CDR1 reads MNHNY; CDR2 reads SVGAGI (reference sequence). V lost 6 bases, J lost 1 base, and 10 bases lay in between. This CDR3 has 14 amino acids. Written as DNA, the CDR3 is TGTGCCAGCAGCCCACCAGGGTCCTACAATGAGCAGTTCTTC. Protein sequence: CASSPPGSYNEQFF.

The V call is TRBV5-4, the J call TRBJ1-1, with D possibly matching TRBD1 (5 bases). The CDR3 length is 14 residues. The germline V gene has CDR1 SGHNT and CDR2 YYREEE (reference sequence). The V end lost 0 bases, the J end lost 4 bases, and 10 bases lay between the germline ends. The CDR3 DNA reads TGTGCCAGCAGCTTGGTGGACACGGGCACTGAAGCTTTCTTT. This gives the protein CASSLVDTGTEAFF.